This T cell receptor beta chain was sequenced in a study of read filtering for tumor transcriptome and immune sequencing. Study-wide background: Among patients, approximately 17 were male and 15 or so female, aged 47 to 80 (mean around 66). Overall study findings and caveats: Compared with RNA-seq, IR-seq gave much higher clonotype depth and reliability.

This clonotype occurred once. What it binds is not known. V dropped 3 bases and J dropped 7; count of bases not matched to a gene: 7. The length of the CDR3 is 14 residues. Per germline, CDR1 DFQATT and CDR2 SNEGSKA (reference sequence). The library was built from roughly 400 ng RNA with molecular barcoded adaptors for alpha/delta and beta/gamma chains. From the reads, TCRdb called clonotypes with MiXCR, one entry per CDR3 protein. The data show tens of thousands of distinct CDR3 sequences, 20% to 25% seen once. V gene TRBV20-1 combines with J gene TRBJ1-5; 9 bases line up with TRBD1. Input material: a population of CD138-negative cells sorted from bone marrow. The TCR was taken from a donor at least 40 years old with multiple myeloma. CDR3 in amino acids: CSASWDRVKQPQHF. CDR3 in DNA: TGCAGTGCTAGCTGGGACAGGGTGAAGCAGCCCCAGCATTTT.